The 10 T cell receptor beta chains below were found in one sample sequenced in a study of blood T cell repertoires in COVID-19. Profiled with immunoSEQ multiplex PCR; TCRdb holds only in-frame clones, not every one. Counted here are 200,000 to 250,000 clones, roughly 90% occurring once; the ten biggest clones make up approximately 2.1%. The specimen was peripheral blood. These receptors all come from a young man who had recovered from COVID-19.

The rearrangement links TRBV30 to TRBJ1-1, with a weak D call TRBD1 (5 bases). Trimming pared 3 bases from V and 5 bases from J, leaving 10 bases between. The germline gives CDR1 GTSNPN, CDR2 SVGIG (reference sequence). The CDR3 runs to 12 residues. CDR3 amino acids: CAWSSGLTEAFF. For the CDR3, the DNA is TGTGCCTGGAGCTCAGGGTTGACTGAAGCTTTCTTT.

The chain recombines TRBV4-3 with TRBJ1-5; the match to TRBD1 covers 8 bases. The CDR3 has 14 amino acids. The germline CDR1 and CDR2 sequences are LGHNA and YSLEER. With 3 bases clipped from V and 7 bases from J, the junction kept 5 bases outside the gene matches. The CDR3 loop is CASSQDDRGQPQHF. The CDR3 bases are TGCGCCAGCAGCCAGGATGACAGGGGACAGCCCCAGCATTTT.

The chain is built from TRBV11-2 and TRBJ2-7; D is possibly TRBD2 (6 bases). Germline V gives CDR1 SGHAT, CDR2 FQNNGV. The V end was cut by 1 base, the J end by 2 bases, with 12 bases between. This CDR3 is 15 amino acids long. CDR3 protein: CASSLGFGRAYEQYF. CDR3 in DNA: TGTGCCAGCAGCTTAGGGTTCGGGAGAGCCTACGAGCAGTACTTC.

This clone was picked up one time. The chain employs TRBV11-2 and TRBJ1-1; 8 nucleotides match TRBD1. This CDR3 spans 18 amino acids. V shed 7 bases, J shed 5 bases, and the junction held 21 bases outside the gene matches. The germline V gene encodes CDR1 SGHAT and CDR2 FQNNGV. The CDR3 DNA is TGTGCCAGCACCCCTCGCCGGCAGGGGGCTCCGGGGAAGACTGAAGCTTTCTTT. Protein product: CASTPRRQGAPGKTEAFF.

The chain employs TRBV7-6 and TRBJ1-2, with 8 nucleotides matching TRBD1. This CDR3 has 18 residues. The germline V gene encodes CDR1 SGHVS and CDR2 FNYEAQ. Trimming at V came to 1 base and at J to 2 bases, leaving 12 bases not matched to a gene. The CDR3 reads CASSLGGWGQATNYGYTF. In DNA form, the CDR3 reads TGTGCCAGCAGCTTAGGGGGGTGGGGACAGGCAACCAACTATGGCTACACCTTC.

This rearrangement joins TRBV4-2 to TRBJ1-4; D is undetermined. The ends were cut back, 0 bases at V and 8 bases at J, with 13 bases in the middle. There are 15 residues in the CDR3. Germline V gene sequence: CDR1 LGHNA, CDR2 YNFKEQ. The CDR3 DNA reads as TGTGCCAGCAGCCAAGAACCCGCCGGTTACGAAAAACTGTTTTTT. Amino acid sequence: CASSQEPAGYEKLFF.

The chain uses TRBV5-8 and TRBJ1-6; possible D gene TRBD1, 6 bases. Trimming stripped 0 bases from V and 5 bases from J, with 15 bases between. The CDR3 extends over 17 amino acids. The germline gives CDR1 SGHTS, CDR2 YDEGEE. The CDR3 DNA reads TGTGCCAGCAGCTTGGCCCCAGGACAGATTGATAATTCACCCCTCCACTTT. Translated: CASSLAPGQIDNSPLHF.

V usage is TRBV29-1 and J usage is TRBJ2-1; TRBD2 matches 8 bases. Losses at the gene ends were 3 bases for V and 7 bases for J; bases not matched to a gene: 11. The CDR3 is made up of 15 amino acids. CDR1 is SQVTM and CDR2 is ANQGSEA in the germline V gene. CDR3: CSVEVVAGLHNEQFF. CDR3 in DNA: TGCAGCGTTGAGGTAGTAGCGGGGCTACATAATGAGCAGTTCTTC.

The chain is built from TRBV13 and TRBJ2-7, with 11 bases fitting TRBD2. Germline lookup yields CDR1 PRHDT and CDR2 FYEKMQ (reference sequence). CDR3 length equals 14 residues. Trimming took 6 bases from V and 3 from J; bases not matched to a gene: 4. CDR3 protein: CASSTTSGSYEQYF. CDR3 nucleotide sequence: TGTGCCAGCAGTACTACTAGCGGGAGCTACGAGCAGTACTTC. The full variable domain, completed using reference TRBV13 and TRBJ2-7, is AAGVIQSPRHLIKEKRETATLKCYPIPRHDTVYWYQQGPGQDPQFLISFYEKMQSDKGSIPDRFSAQQFSDYHSELNMSSLELGDSALYFCASSTTSGSYEQYFGPGTRLTVT.

V usage is TRBV18 and J usage is TRBJ1-3, with 7 bases matching TRBD1. Germline-derived CDR1 and CDR2 are KGHSH and LQKENI. The trim removed 4 bases at V and 0 bases at J, leaving 12 bases unmatched. The CDR3 consists of 18 residues. The CDR3 protein is CASSLGTVLLSSGNTIYF. The DNA of the CDR3 is TGTGCCAGCTCACTCGGGACAGTCCTTTTGAGCTCTGGAAACACCATATATTTT. The whole variable domain, remainder taken from reference TRBV18 and TRBJ1-3, is NAGVMQNPRHLVRRRGQEARLRCSPMKGHSHVYWYRQLPEEGLKFMVYLQKENIIDESGMPKERFSAEFPKEGPSILRIQQVVRGDSAAYFCASSLGTVLLSSGNTIYFGEGSWLTVV.